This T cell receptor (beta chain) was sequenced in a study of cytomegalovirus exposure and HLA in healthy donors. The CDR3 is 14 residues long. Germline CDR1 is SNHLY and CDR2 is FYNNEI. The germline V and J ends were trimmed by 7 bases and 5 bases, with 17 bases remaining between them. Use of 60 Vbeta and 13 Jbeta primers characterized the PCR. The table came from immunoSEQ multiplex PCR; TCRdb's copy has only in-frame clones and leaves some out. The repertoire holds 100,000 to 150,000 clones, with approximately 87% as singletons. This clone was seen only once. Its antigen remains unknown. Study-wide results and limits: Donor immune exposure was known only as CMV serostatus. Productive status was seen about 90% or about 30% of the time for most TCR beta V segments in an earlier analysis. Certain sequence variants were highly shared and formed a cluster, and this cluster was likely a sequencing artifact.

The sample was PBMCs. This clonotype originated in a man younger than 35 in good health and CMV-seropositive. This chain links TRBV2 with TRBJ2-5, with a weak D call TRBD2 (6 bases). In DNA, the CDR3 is TGTGCCAGCATTGGCGGGGTCACCCCGGAGACCCAGTACTTC. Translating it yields CASIGGVTPETQYF.